This T cell receptor beta chain was captured in a study of cytomegalovirus exposure and HLA in healthy donors. V was shortened by 1 base and J by 6 bases, with 10 bases between the two germline ends. The germline CDR1 and CDR2 sequences are SGHRS and YFSETQ. CDR3 length equals 13 residues. Using immunoSEQ multiplex PCR, the repertoire was profiled, and TCRdb retains in-frame clones only, with some absent. The sample contains 150,000 to 200,000 clones, 80% to 85% of which appear only once. The chain combines TRBV5-1 with TRBJ1-1, with a tentative D call TRBD1 (5 bases). Material: PBMCs. The clonotype originates from a woman aged 18-30 years in good health and CMV-seropositive. In nucleotides, the CDR3 is TGCGCCAGCAGCTTGAGGGGAGGGGCTGAAGCTTTCTTT. Protein product: CASSLRGGAEAFF. The complete variable domain, with remaining parts taken from reference TRBV5-1 and TRBJ1-1, reads KAGVTQTPRYLIKTRGQQVTLSCSPISGHRSVSWYQQTPGQGLQFLFEYFSETQRNKGNFPGRFSGRQFSNSRSEMNVSTLELGDSALYLCASSLRGGAEAFFGQGTRLTVV.